This T cell receptor (beta chain) was obtained from a study of T cells in women clearing cervical HPV infection. As to this clone: The read gets to within 3 residues of the CDR3 end, and the germline J gene fills in the rest. At the DNA level, this CDR3 is encoded by other sequences in the same sample as well.

The repertoire was sequenced with immunoSEQ multiplex PCR; TCRdb's copy has only in-frame clones and lacks some. The listing contains 25,000 to 40,000 clones. The CDR3 totals 18 residues. V gave up 5 bases and J gave up 3 bases, with 23 bases separating them. CDR1 SGHVS and CDR2 FQNEAQ come from the germline V gene. Sequencing was carried out using blood buffy coat. The chain couples TRBV7-8 to TRBJ1-3; TRBD1 might be the D (6 bases). This TCR was recovered from a woman aged 18 to 75 with a cervical HPV16 infection that either progressed to CIN3+ or cleared (not recorded which). The sequenced part of the CDR3 DNA is TGTGCCAGCAGCCCAGGGGCTTTAAGGGGTCCTCTTGGAAACACC. Its protein is CASSPGALRGPLGNT. The CDR3 in full is CASSPGALRGPLGNTIYF.